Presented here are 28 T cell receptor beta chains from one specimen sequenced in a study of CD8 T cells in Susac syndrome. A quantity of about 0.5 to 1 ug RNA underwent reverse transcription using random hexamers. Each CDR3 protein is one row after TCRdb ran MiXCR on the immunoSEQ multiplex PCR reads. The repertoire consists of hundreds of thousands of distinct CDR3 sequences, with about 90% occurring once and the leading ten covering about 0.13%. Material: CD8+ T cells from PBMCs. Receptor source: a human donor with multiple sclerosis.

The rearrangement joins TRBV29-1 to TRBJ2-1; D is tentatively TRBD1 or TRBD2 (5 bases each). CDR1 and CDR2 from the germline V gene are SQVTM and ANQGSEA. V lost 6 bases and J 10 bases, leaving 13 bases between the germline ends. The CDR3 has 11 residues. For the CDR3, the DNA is TGCAGCGTACCCGTCGGGGCCGAGCAGTTCTTC. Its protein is CSVPVGAEQFF.

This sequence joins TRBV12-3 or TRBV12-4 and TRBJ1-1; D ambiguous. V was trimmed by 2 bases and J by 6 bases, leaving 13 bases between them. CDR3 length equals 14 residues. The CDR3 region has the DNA TGTGCCAGCAGTTTATATCCAGGAGATGCTGAAGCTTTCTTT. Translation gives CASSLYPGDAEAFF.

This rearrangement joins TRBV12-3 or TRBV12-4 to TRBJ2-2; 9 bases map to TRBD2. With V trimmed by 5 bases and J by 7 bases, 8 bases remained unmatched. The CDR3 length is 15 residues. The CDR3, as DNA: TGTGCCAGCAGTCTCAGCGGGGGGCAGGGCGGGGAGCTGTTTTTT. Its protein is CASSLSGGQGGELFF.

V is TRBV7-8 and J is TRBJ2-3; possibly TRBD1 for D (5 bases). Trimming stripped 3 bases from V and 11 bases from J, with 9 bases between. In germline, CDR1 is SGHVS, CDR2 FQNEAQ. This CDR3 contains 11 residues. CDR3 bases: TGTGCCAGCAGCTTTAGACAGATGCAGTATTTT. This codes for CASSFRQMQYF.

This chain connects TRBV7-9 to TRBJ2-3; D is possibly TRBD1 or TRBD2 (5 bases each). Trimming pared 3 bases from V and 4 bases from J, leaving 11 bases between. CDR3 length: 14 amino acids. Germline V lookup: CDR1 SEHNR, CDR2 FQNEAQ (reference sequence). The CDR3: CASSFEGRADTQYF. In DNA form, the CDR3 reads TGTGCCAGCAGCTTCGAGGGACGGGCAGATACGCAGTATTTT.

CDR3 coding DNA: TGTGCCAGCAGTTCATTGACCGATCACGAGCAGTACTTC. Translating gives CASSSLTDHEQYF. The V gene is TRBV27, the J gene TRBJ2-7; D not certain. This CDR3 is 13 amino acids long. Between the trimmed V and J ends, which lost 4 bases and 5 bases, there was a span of 12 bases. Germline assignment: CDR1 MNHEY and CDR2 SMNVEV (reference sequence).

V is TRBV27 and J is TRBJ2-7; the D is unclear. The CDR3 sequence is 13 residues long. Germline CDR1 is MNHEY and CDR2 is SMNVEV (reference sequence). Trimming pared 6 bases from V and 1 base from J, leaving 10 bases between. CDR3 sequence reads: CASSPARSYEQYF. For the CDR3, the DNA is TGTGCCAGCAGCCCAGCCAGATCCTACGAGCAGTACTTC.

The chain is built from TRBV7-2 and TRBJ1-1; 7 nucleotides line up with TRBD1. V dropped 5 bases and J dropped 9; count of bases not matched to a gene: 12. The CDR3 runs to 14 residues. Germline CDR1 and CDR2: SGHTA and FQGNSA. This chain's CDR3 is CASSRPIRQGQAFF. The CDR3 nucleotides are TGTGCCAGCAGCCGACCGATCAGACAGGGCCAAGCTTTCTTT.

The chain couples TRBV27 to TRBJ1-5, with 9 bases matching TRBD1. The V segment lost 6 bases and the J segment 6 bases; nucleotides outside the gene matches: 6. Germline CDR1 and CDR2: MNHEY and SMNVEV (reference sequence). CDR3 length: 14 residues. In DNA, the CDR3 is TGTGCCAGCAGGCCGGGACAGGGTTTTCAGCCCCAGCATTTT. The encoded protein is CASRPGQGFQPQHF.

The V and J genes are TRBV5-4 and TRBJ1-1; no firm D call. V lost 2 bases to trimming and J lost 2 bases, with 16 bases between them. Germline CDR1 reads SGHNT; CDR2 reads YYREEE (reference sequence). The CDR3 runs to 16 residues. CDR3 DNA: TGTGCCAGCAGCTTCTACGTTGGAGGGCCCAACACTGAAGCTTTCTTT. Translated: CASSFYVGGPNTEAFF.

CDR3 in amino acids: CASSYPGAWDYGYTF. The CDR3 region has the DNA TGTGCCAGTAGTTATCCGGGTGCGTGGGACTATGGCTACACCTTC. This chain connects TRBV19 to TRBJ1-2; no clear D. The CDR3 has 15 amino acids. V shed 5 bases and J shed 3 bases, with 16 bases lying between them. The germline V gene has CDR1 LNHDA and CDR2 SQIVND (reference sequence).

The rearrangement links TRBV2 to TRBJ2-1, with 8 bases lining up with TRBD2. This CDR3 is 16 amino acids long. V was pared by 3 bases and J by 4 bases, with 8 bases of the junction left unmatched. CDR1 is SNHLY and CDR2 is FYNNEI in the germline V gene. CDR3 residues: CASSDYSGDFYNEQFF. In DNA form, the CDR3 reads TGTGCCAGCAGTGACTATAGCGGGGACTTTTACAATGAGCAGTTCTTC.

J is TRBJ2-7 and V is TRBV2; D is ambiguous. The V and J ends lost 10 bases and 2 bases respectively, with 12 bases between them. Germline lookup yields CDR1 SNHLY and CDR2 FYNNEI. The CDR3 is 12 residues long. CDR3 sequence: CATQPRPYEQYF. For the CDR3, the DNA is TGTGCCACCCAACCCCGACCCTACGAGCAGTACTTC.

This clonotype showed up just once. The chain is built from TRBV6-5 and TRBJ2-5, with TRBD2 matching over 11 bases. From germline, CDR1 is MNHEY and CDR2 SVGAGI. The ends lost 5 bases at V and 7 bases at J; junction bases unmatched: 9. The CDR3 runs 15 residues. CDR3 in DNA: TGTGCCAGCAGTCTATTCTTAGCGGGAGGGGGGACCCAGTACTTC. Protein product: CASSLFLAGGGTQYF.

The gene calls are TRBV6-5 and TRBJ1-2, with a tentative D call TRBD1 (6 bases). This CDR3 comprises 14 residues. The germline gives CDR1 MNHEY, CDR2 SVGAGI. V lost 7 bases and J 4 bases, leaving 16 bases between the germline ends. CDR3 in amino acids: CASKSLQGAYGYTF. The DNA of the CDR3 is TGTGCCAGCAAAAGTTTACAGGGAGCCTATGGCTACACCTTC.

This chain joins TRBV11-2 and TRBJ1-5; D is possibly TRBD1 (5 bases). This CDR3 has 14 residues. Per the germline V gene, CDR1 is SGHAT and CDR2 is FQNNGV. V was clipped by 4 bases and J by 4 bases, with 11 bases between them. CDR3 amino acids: CASSSGRENQPQHF. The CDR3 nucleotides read TGTGCCAGCAGCTCGGGACGGGAGAATCAGCCCCAGCATTTT.

The CDR3 region has the DNA TGTGCCAGCAGTCCCCCGTGGGCAGCCACAAGGCATTCACCCCTCCACTTT. As protein: CASSPPWAATRHSPLHF. J is TRBJ1-6 and V is TRBV12-3 or TRBV12-4; D is ambiguous. V lost 5 bases and J lost 8, with 22 bases in between. There are 17 residues in the CDR3.

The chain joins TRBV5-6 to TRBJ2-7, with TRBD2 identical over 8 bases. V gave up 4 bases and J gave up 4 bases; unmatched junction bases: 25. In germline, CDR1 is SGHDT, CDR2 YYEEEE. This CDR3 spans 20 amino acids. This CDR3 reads CASSPERGTTHTRPTYEQYF. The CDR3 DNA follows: TGTGCCAGCAGCCCGGAGCGGGGGACGACCCACACCCGGCCCACATACGAGCAGTACTTC.

The CDR3 is CASSSRQLQFYEQYF. CDR3 coding DNA: TGTGCCAGCAGTTCTCGACAACTCCAGTTCTACGAGCAGTACTTC. V and J are TRBV6-2 or TRBV6-3 and TRBJ2-7; D not certain. The V and J ends lost 4 bases and 3 bases respectively, with 16 bases between them. The CDR3 spans 15 residues. Germline CDR1 MNHEY, CDR2 SVGEGT.

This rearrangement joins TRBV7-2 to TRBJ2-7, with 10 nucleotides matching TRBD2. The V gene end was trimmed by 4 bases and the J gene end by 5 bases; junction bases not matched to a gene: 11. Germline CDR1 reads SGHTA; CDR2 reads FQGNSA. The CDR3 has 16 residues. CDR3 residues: CASSSPVGSGRDEQYF. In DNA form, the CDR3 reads TGTGCCAGCAGCTCTCCGGTGGGGAGCGGGAGGGACGAGCAGTACTTC.

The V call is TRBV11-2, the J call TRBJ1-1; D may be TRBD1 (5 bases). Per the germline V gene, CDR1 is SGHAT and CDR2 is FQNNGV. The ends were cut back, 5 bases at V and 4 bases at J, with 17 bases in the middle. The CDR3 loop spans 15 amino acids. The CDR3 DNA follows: TGTGCCAGCAGCCTACTCGGGATGGGGACCACTGAAGCTTTCTTT. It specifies CASSLLGMGTTEAFF.

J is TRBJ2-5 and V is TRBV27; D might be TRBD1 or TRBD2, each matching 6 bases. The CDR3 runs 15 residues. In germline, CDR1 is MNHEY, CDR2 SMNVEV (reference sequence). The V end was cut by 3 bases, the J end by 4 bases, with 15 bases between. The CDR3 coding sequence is TGTGCCAGCAGTTTGACTAGTTTGACAGGAGAGACCCAGTACTTC. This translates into CASSLTSLTGETQYF.

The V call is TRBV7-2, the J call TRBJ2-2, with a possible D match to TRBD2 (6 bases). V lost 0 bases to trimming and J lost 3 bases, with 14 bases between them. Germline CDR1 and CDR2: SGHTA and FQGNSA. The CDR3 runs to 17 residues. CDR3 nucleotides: TGTGCCAGCAGCTTAGCTTCAGGGACTGGCTACACCGGGGAGCTGTTTTTT. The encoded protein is CASSLASGTGYTGELFF.

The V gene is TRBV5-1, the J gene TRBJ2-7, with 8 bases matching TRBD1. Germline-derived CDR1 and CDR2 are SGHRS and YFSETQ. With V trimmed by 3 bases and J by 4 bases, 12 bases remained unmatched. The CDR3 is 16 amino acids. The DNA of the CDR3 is TGCGCCAGCAGCTCGGACCAGGGGGCGCGTCGGTACGAGCAGTACTTC. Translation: CASSSDQGARRYEQYF.

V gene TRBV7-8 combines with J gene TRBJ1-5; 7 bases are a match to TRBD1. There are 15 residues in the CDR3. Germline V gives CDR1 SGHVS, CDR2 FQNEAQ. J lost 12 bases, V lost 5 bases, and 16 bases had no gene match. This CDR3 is CASSPRVLGGGDQHF. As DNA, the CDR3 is TGTGCCAGCAGCCCACGCGTTTTGGGAGGGGGCGACCAGCATTTT.

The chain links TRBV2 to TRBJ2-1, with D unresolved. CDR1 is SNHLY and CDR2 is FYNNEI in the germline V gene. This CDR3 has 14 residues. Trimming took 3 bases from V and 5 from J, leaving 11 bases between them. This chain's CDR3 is CASSEGYGNNEQFF. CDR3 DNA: TGTGCCAGCAGTGAGGGCTACGGAAACAATGAGCAGTTCTTC.

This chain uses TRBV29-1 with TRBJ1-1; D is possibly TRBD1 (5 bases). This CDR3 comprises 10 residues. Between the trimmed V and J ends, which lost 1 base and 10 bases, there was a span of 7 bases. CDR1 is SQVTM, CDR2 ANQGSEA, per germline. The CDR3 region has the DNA TGCAGCGTTGAAGGGGGGACAGCTTTCTTT. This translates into CSVEGGTAFF.

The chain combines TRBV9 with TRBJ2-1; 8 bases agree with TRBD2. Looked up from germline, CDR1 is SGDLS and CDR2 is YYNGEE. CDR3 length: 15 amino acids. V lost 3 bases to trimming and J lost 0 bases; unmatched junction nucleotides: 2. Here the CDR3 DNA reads TGTGCCAGCAGCGCGGGGGGGAACTCCTACAATGAGCAGTTCTTC. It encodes CASSAGGNSYNEQFF. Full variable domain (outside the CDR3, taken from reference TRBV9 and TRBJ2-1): DSGVTQTPKHLITATGQRVTLRCSPRSGDLSVYWYQQSLDQGLQFLIQYYNGEERAKGNILERFSAQQFPDLHSELNLSSLELGDSALYFCASSAGGNSYNEQFFGPGTRLTVL.